This TCR beta chain was observed in a study of blood T cell repertoires in COVID-19. Overall study: PBMCs, B-cell-depleted T cells, or T cells were the source of the cDNA or gDNA that made up the material.

TCRdb keeps only in-frame clones here, not all; method: immunoSEQ multiplex PCR. The table shows 450,000 to 500,000 clones, with 70% to 90% occurring only once. This clone has only one observation. This CDR3 has 16 residues. V shed 2 bases, J shed 6 bases, and the junction held 7 bases outside the gene matches. In germline, CDR1 is MNHEY, CDR2 SVGAGI. The sequenced sample was peripheral blood. The chain combines TRBV6-5 with TRBJ2-1, with 10 bases lining up with TRBD2. The receptor's source is a human donor in a cohort sampled during active COVID-19. For the CDR3, the DNA is TGTGCCAGCAGTTACACCGGACTAGCGGCCTTCAATGAGCAGTTCTTC. Its protein product is CASSYTGLAAFNEQFF.